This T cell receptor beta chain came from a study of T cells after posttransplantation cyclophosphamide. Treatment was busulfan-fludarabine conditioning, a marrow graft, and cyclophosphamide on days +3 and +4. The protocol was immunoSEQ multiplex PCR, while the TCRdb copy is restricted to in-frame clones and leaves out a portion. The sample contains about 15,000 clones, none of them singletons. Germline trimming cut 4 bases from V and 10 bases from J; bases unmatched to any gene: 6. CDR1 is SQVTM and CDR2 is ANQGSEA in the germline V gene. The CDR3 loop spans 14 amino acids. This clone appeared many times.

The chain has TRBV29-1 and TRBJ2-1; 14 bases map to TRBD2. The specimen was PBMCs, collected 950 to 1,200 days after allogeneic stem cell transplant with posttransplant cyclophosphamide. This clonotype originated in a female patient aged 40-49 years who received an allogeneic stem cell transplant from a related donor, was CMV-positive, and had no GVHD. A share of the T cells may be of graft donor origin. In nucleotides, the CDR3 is TGCAGCGTTGGACTAGCGGGGGGGCTAAGCGAGCAGTTCTTC. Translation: CSVGLAGGLSEQFF.